This T cell receptor (beta chain) was obtained from a study of follicular helper T cells after annual influenza vaccination. As for the study in general: Across the 2013-2014, 2014-2015 and 2015-2016 vaccination seasons, some subjects were resampled.

Notes on this clone: As yet, its antigen is unknown.

Generated by immunoSEQ multiplex PCR, the TCRdb table keeps only in-frame clones and is missing some. This table has 10,000 to 15,000 clones, under 80% appearing once. Findings of the study overall: Just roughly 9-23% of cells analyzed had recovered productive TCRB sequences.

Time point noted: 2014-2015 season, pre-vaccination. Vaccine contraindications, substance abuse, HIV/AIDS, active malignancy and active illness excluded donors. Blood volume per time point ranged from roughly 35 to 100 mL. Germline lookup yields CDR1 KGHSH and CDR2 LQKENI. The CDR3 totals 15 residues. The V end lost 1 base, the J end lost 5 bases, and 12 bases lay between the germline ends. This receptor was identified in an adult who received the influenza vaccine. The rearrangement joins TRBV18 to TRBJ2-1; possible D gene TRBD2, 5 bases. This specimen consisted of CXCR5- memory CD4+ T cells sorted from blood, obtained on the day of influenza vaccination. The CDR3 here is CASSPREGSDNEQFF. The CDR3 coding sequence is TGTGCCAGCTCACCACGCGAGGGAAGCGACAATGAGCAGTTCTTC.